This T cell receptor (beta chain) emerged from a study of blood T cell repertoires in COVID-19. Whole-study context: Samples came from the United States, Italy and Spain, spanning acute and convalescent COVID-19. T cells, B-cell-depleted T cells, or PBMCs provided the cDNA or gDNA that served as material.

CDR1 is MGHRA, CDR2 YSYEKL, per germline. V lost 5 bases and J lost 8; bases outside the gene matches: 15. The CDR3 totals 16 residues. As handled by the study authors: Counts of nucleated cells, estimated from reference gene primer amplification, were obtained. TCRdb's copy holds only in-frame clones and misses some; the assay was immunoSEQ multiplex PCR. That table is the source of V, J and clone size, and D and trimming were worked out from the DNA. The data show some 340,000 clones, roughly 85% seen once. The chain links TRBV4-1 to TRBJ2-1; the match to TRBD1 covers 7 bases. This TCR was recovered from a woman in her late teens or twenties with acute or convalescent COVID-19. The sequenced sample was peripheral blood. CDR3 protein: CASSTPRDSKADEQFF. In DNA, the CDR3 is TGCGCCAGCAGCACACCCCGGGACAGCAAAGCGGATGAGCAGTTCTTC.